This T cell receptor (beta chain) was recorded in a study of blood T cell repertoires in COVID-19. In the study overall: T cells, B-cell-depleted T cells, or PBMCs supplied cDNA or gDNA.

In the original processing: Quantification of nucleated cells was approximated via reference gene primer amplification. Assay: immunoSEQ multiplex PCR; the TCRdb copy retains only in-frame clones and omits some. That table furnishes V, J and clone size, whereas the DNA furnished D and trimming. Of approximately 59,000 clones listed, 80% to 90% are singletons. CDR1 is SQVTM and CDR2 is ANQGSEA in the germline V gene. This CDR3 comprises 14 residues. V dropped 4 bases and J dropped 4 bases, with 17 bases sitting between them. The source is a human donor in a cohort sampled during active COVID-19. This chain joins TRBV29-1 and TRBJ2-7, with a tentative D call TRBD2 (6 bases). Sequences were obtained from peripheral blood. CDR3 sequence (DNA): TGCAGCGTTGTCCCCAGGGCCGGAGGGTACGAGCAGTACTTC. Translated: CSVVPRAGGYEQYF.